The rows below give T cell receptor beta chains drawn from one sample of a study of beta chain features in type 1 diabetes. The assay was immunoSEQ multiplex PCR, and TCRdb's table has in-frame clones only and misses some. Of hundreds of thousands of clones listed, 13% are singletons. The sample comprised naive CD4+ T cells from blood. The receptors originated from a man aged 18 to 29 with type 1 diabetes. Both conserved end residues are part of each CDR3. D genes are given only for firm matches. A clone size is listed for some rows: how often the clone was seen (once, few, many), or a class if it is expanded.

d_gene,abundance,v_gene,j_gene,CDR3aa,CDR3nt
-,-,TRBV5-6,TRBJ1-6,CASSWGEVQHGALHF,TGTGCCAGCAGCTGGGGAGAGGTCCAACACGGAGCCCTCCACTTT
TRBD1,-,TRBV30,TRBJ1-3,CALDRVKGNTIYF,TGTGCTTTGGACAGGGTGAAAGGAAACACCATATATTTT
-,-,TRBV7-9,TRBJ1-1,CASSLAENTEAFF,TGTGCCAGCAGCTTAGCAGAGAACACTGAAGCTTTCTTT
-,few,TRBV7-9,TRBJ1-2,CASSPPPGLSGYTF,TGTGCCAGCAGCCCACCCCCGGGGCTTTCGGGCTACACCTTC
TRBD2,-,TRBV18,TRBJ2-5,CASSPIYSGGAEETQYF,TGTGCCAGCTCACCAATATATAGCGGGGGGGCCGAAGAGACCCAGTACTTC
TRBD1,-,TRBV6-6,TRBJ1-2,CAGSGTESYGYTF,TGTGCCGGCTCCGGGACAGAAAGTTATGGCTACACCTTC
TRBD2,few,TRBV7-2,TRBJ2-1,CASSFSGGPYNEQFF,TGTGCCAGCAGCTTCAGCGGGGGGCCTTACAATGAGCAGTTCTTC
-,few,TRBV27,TRBJ1-2,CASSLYAYGHYGYTF,TGTGCCAGCAGTCTCTACGCCTATGGACACTATGGCTACACCTTC
TRBD1,-,TRBV4-1,TRBJ2-3,CASSQNRGTGAGDTQYF,TGCGCCAGCAGCCAAAATAGAGGAACAGGGGCGGGAGATACGCAGTATTTT
-,few,TRBV29-1,TRBJ1-1,CSVDYGNTEAFF,TGCAGCGTTGACTACGGGAACACTGAAGCTTTCTTT
TRBD1,-,TRBV30,TRBJ1-2,CAWSPGGRVGYTF,TGTGCCTGGAGTCCAGGGGGGAGAGTTGGCTACACCTTC
-,few,TRBV18,TRBJ2-3,CASSPGEKDTQYF,TGTGCCAGCTCACCGGGGGAGAAAGATACGCAGTATTTT
TRBD2,few,TRBV12-5,TRBJ2-3,CASGPAGGGTDTQYF,TGTGCTAGTGGACCTGCGGGGGGTGGCACAGATACGCAGTATTTT
-,few,TRBV6-6,TRBJ1-6,CASMLRHTDSPLHF,TGTGCCAGCATGTTAAGACATACTGATTCACCCCTCCACTTT
-,few,TRBV7-2,TRBJ2-3,CASSPQGSGTDTQYF,TGTGCCAGCAGCCCACAGGGTTCGGGGACAGATACGCAGTATTTT
-,-,TRBV5-6,TRBJ1-1,CASSLLKREAFF,TGTGCCAGCAGCCTTTTAAAGCGTGAAGCTTTCTTT